This section outlines one T cell receptor beta chain sequence together with its context. Its antigen is as yet unknown. This entry comes from a study of T cells in localized non-small cell lung cancer. Whole-study findings and limits: Higher adjacent-lung clonality was associated with shorter survival. Appearing in adjacent lung were a median roughly 60 of the top 100 tumor clones. Exceeding tumor, uninvolved adjacent lung had the highest T cell clonality.

The germline CDR1 and CDR2 sequences are KGHSH and LQKENI. The length of the CDR3 is 13 residues. Trimming took off 6 bases at V and 6 bases at J, with 12 bases between the two ends. The method was immunoSEQ multiplex PCR; TCRdb's version includes in-frame clones alone and lacks a portion of them. The repertoire includes 21,000 or so clones, 88% of them detected once, and 25% to 30% sits in the top ten. Sample: peripheral blood mononuclear cells, taken before any cancer treatment. This TCR was recovered from a male donor at least 60 years old with stage II lung adenocarcinoma. The V gene is TRBV18, the J gene TRBJ2-1; D is possibly TRBD1 or TRBD2 (5 bases each). CDR3 nucleotide sequence: TGTGCCAGCTCCCCGGGGACCTTCAATGAGCAGTTCTTC. Amino acid sequence: CASSPGTFNEQFF.